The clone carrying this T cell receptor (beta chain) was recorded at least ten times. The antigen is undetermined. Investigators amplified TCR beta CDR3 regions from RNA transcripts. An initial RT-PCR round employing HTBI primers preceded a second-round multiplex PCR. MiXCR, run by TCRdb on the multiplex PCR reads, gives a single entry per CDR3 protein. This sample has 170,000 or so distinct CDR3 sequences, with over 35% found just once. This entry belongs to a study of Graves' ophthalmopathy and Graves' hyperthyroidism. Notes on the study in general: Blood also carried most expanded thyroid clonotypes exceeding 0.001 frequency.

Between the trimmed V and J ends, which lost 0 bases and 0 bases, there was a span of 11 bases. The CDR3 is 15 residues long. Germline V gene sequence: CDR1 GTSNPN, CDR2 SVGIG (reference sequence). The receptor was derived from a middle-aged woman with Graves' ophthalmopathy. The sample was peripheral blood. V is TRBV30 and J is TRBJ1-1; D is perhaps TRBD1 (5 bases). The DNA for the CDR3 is TGTGCCTGGAGTGTACAAAGGACATTGAACACTGAAGCTTTCTTT. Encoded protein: CAWSVQRTLNTEAFF.